The clone carrying this T cell receptor (beta chain) has a handful of counts. Germline trimming cut 6 bases from V and 0 bases from J; bases unmatched to any gene: 8. Looked up from germline, CDR1 is SNHLY and CDR2 is FYNNEI. This CDR3 comprises 16 residues. The entry originates in a study of blood T cell repertoires in COVID-19. In the study overall: Italy, Spain and the United States were the sources of the convalescent and acute COVID-19 samples. From T cells, B-cell-depleted T cells, or PBMCs came the material, which was cDNA or gDNA.

Authors' data handling: Reference gene primer amplification gave estimated nucleated cell counts. TCRdb's table, derived via immunoSEQ multiplex PCR, lists solely in-frame clones and lacks some. V, J and clone size reflect that table, while D and trimming were determined from the DNA. Here the sample spans roughly 57,000 clones, 79% being singletons. The rearrangement uses TRBV2 and TRBJ1-1, with TRBD1 matching 9 bases. The specimen was peripheral blood. This TCR was recovered from a man aged 60-69 years with acute or convalescent COVID-19. CDR3 in DNA: TGTGCCAGCAGGGAGGACAGGGGCGATTTGAACACTGAAGCTTTCTTT. Translating gives CASREDRGDLNTEAFF.